Following are 5 T cell receptor beta chains from one sample sequenced in a study of beta chain features in type 1 diabetes. Expressed TCRB transcripts were sequenced, since all the RNA that had been isolated was reverse transcribed. Repertoires were generated with immunoSEQ multiplex PCR, while TCRdb's copy carries only in-frame clones and drops some. The profile shows roughly 610,000 clones, roughly 15% of them singletons. Specimen: naive CD4+ T cells from blood. Every receptor here comes from a man between 18 and 35 years old in good health.

V gene TRBV11-3 combines with J gene TRBJ2-7, with TRBD1 matching over 9 bases. The germline CDR1 and CDR2 sequences are SGHNT and YENEEA. This CDR3 contains 15 residues. The junction had 8 bases not matched to a gene; V was cut back by 0 bases and J by 8 bases. The CDR3 region is CASSLDGTGHGKQYF. The CDR3 region has the DNA TGTGCCAGCAGCTTAGATGGGACAGGGCACGGGAAGCAGTACTTC.

The rearrangement joins TRBV18 to TRBJ2-3, with TRBD2 matching 7 bases. The CDR3 is made up of 14 amino acids. Germline lookup yields CDR1 KGHSH and CDR2 LQKENI. The V segment lost 5 bases and the J segment 5 bases; nucleotides outside the gene matches: 7. CDR3 DNA: TGTGCCAGCTCAAACCTAGCGGCTAGAGATACGCAGTATTTT. Translated: CASSNLAARDTQYF.

V and J are TRBV10-3 and TRBJ1-1, with D unclear. Germline lookup yields CDR1 ENHRY and CDR2 SYGVKD. V lost 10 bases, J lost 3 bases, and 15 bases lay in between. The CDR3 spans 13 residues. The CDR3 protein is CATNQDGYTEAFF. CDR3 coding DNA: TGTGCCACCAACCAAGACGGCTACACTGAAGCTTTCTTT.

The table lists this clone with many counts. The J gene is TRBJ2-6, the V gene TRBV7-9; tentatively, D is TRBD1 (6 bases). There are 15 residues in the CDR3. V gave up 4 bases and J gave up 2 bases, with 9 bases separating them. Germline CDR1 is SEHNR and CDR2 is FQNEAQ (reference sequence). This CDR3 is CASSSQGTGANVLTF. In nucleotides, the CDR3 is TGTGCCAGCAGCTCCCAGGGGACTGGGGCCAACGTCCTGACTTTC.

This chain uses TRBV7-8 with TRBJ2-5; the D gene is possibly TRBD2 (5 bases). In germline, CDR1 is SGHVS, CDR2 FQNEAQ. Trimming took 8 bases from V and 11 from J, leaving 9 bases between them. CDR3 length: 9 amino acids. This chain's CDR3 is CASGEKQYF. CDR3 in DNA: TGTGCCAGCGGGGAGAAGCAGTACTTC.